This entry describes one T cell receptor (beta chain). Relative to the germline gene, one junction end is altered; a read error may explain this. The sample originates from a study of cytomegalovirus exposure and HLA in healthy donors. TCRdb's table, derived via immunoSEQ multiplex PCR, lists solely in-frame clones and lacks some. This sample carries 130,000 to 150,000 clones, about 86% of them seen once, and the ten largest clones take 7.9%. From germline, CDR1 is MNHNY and CDR2 SVGAGI (reference sequence). This CDR3 contains 11 residues. The chain links TRBV6-6 to TRBJ1-1, with D possibly matching TRBD1 (6 bases). The specimen was PBMCs. The TCR was taken from a young woman in good health and CMV-seropositive. CDR3 sequence: CASSRDTEAFF. CDR3 bases: TGTGCCAGCAGCCGGGACACCGAAGCTTTCTTT.